This TCR beta chain was retrieved from a study of tumor and adjacent non-tumor tissue in lung cancer. Study at large: The cohort had approximately 13 adenocarcinoma, a couple of squamous cell and 1 small cell patients. Samples averaged around 4.2 million productive TCRbeta reads each.

Whole-study findings and limits: In normal lung, the top 100 clones were significantly more dominant than in tumor.

This sample's RNA came from whole unsorted tissue. More than 3 cm separated this lung sample from the edge of the tumor. Newly diagnosed lung cancer patients had thoracic surgery in China, August–November 2014, without prior chemotherapy. Three rounds of nested PCR, following a modified ARM-PCR protocol, produced the TCRbeta library. TCRdb used MiXCR to reprocess the multiplex PCR reads, holding one entry per CDR3 protein. The table includes tens of thousands of distinct CDR3 sequences, about 55% detected once. The sample holds many counts of this clonotype. Its antigen is currently unknown. The J segment lost 3 bases and the V segment lost 6 bases, leaving 8 bases of the junction unmatched. Looked up from germline, CDR1 is ENHRY and CDR2 is SYGVKD. There are 14 residues in the CDR3.

The origin of this receptor is an older man with non-small cell lung cancer. What was sequenced was distant non-tumor lung tissue. The chain is built from TRBV10-3 and TRBJ2-7; TRBD1 aligns across 7 bases. The CDR3 sequence: CAIRSDRDNYEQYF. The CDR3 nucleotides read TGTGCCATCAGATCTGACAGGGATAACTACGAGCAGTACTTC.